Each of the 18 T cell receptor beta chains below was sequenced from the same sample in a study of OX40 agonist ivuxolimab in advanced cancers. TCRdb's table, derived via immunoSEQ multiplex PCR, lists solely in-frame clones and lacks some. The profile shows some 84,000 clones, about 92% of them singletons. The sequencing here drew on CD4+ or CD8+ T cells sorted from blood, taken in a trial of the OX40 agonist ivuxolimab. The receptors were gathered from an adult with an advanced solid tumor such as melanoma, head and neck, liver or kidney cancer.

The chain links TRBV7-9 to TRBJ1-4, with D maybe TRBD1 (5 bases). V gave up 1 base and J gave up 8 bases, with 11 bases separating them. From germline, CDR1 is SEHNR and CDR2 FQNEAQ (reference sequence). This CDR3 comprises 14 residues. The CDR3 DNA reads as TGTGCCAGCAGCTTAGTCAGGGAGGAGGAAAAACTGTTTTTT. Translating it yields CASSLVREEEKLFF.

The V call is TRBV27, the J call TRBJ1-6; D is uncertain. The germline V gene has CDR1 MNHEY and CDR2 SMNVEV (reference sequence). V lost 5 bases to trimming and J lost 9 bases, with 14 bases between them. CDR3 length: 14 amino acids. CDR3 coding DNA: TGTGCCAGCAGTCCTACGGGTACGGGTTCACCCCTCCACTTT. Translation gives CASSPTGTGSPLHF.

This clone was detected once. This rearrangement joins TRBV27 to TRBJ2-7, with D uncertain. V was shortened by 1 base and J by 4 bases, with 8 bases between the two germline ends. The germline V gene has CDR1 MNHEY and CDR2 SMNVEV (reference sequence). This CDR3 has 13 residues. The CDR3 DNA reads TGTGCCAGCAGTTTATATTACGGGTACGAGCAGTACTTC. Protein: CASSLYYGYEQYF.

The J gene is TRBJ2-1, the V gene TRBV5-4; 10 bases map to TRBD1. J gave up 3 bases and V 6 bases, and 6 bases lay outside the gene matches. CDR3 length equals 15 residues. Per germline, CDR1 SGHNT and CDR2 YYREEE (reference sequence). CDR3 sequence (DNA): TGTGCCAGCACCAAGGACAGGGGGAGCTACAATGAGCAGTTCTTC. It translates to CASTKDRGSYNEQFF.

The CDR3 DNA reads TGTGCCAGTAGTATGGACAGGGTCGAAGGAATAGGGGAGCTGTTTTTT. This encodes CASSMDRVEGIGELFF. V gene TRBV19 combines with J gene TRBJ2-2; 8 bases fit TRBD1. Losses at the gene ends were 3 bases for V and 8 bases for J; bases not matched to a gene: 11. Germline lookup yields CDR1 LNHDA and CDR2 SQIVND (reference sequence). CDR3 length: 16 amino acids. Together with reference TRBV19 and TRBJ2-2, the CDR3 gives the full variable domain: DGGITQSPKYLFRKEGQNVTLSCEQNLNHDAMYWYRQDPGQGLRLIYYSQIVNDFQKGDIAEGYSVSREKKESFPLTVTSAQKNPTAFYLCASSMDRVEGIGELFFGEGSRLTVL.

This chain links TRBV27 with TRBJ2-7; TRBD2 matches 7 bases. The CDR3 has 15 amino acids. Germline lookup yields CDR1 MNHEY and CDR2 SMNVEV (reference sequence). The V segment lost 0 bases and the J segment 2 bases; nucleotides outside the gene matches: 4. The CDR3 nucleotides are TGTGCCAGCAGTTTATCTTCCGGGAGGACCTACGAGCAGTACTTC. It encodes CASSLSSGRTYEQYF.

In DNA, the CDR3 is TGTGCCAGCAGCTTAGGAGCTAACTATGGCTACACCTTC. It codes for CASSLGANYGYTF. The gene calls are TRBV7-9 and TRBJ1-2; unclear D gene. The CDR3 totals 13 residues. Germline V CDR1 and CDR2: SEHNR, FQNEAQ (reference sequence). The V end lost 1 base, the J end lost 0 bases, and 3 bases lay between the germline ends.

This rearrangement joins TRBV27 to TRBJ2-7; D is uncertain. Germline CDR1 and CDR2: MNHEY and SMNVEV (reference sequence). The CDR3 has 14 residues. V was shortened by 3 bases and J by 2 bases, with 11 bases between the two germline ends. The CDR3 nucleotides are TGTGCCAGCAGTTTCGGAGCCAGTCCCTACGAGCAGTACTTC. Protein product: CASSFGASPYEQYF.

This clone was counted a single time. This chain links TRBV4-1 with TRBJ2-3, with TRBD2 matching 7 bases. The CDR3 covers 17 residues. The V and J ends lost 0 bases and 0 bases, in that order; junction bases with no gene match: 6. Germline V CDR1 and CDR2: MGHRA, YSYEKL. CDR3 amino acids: CASSQEASGTSTDTQYF. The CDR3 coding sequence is TGCGCCAGCAGCCAAGAGGCCAGCGGGACTAGCACAGATACGCAGTATTTT.

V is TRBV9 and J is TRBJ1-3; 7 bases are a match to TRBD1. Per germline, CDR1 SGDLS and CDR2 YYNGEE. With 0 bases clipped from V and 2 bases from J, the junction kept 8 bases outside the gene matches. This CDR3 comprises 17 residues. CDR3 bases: TGTGCCAGCAGCGTAGCGGTCCAGGGGGAACCTGGAAACACCATATATTTT. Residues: CASSVAVQGEPGNTIYF. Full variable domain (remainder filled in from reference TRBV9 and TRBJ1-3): DSGVTQTPKHLITATGQRVTLRCSPRSGDLSVYWYQQSLDQGLQFLIQYYNGEERAKGNILERFSAQQFPDLHSELNLSSLELGDSALYFCASSVAVQGEPGNTIYFGEGSWLTVV.

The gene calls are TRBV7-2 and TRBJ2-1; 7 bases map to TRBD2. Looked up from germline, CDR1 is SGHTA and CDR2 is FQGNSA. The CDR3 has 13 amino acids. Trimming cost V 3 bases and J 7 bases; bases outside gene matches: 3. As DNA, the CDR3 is TGTGCCAGCAGCTTTGGCGGGGGAAATGAGCAGTTCTTC. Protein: CASSFGGGNEQFF.

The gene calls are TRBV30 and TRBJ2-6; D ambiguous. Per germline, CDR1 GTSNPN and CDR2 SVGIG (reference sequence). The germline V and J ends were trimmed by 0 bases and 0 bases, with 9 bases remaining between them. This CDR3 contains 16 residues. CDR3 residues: CAWSVPGYSGANVLTF. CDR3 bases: TGTGCCTGGAGTGTACCAGGTTACTCTGGGGCCAACGTCCTGACTTTC.

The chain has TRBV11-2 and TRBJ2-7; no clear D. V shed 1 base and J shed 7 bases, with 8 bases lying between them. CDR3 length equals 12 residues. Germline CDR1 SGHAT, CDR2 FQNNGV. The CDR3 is CASSLGYDEQYF. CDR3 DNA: TGTGCCAGCAGCTTAGGGTATGATGAGCAGTACTTC.

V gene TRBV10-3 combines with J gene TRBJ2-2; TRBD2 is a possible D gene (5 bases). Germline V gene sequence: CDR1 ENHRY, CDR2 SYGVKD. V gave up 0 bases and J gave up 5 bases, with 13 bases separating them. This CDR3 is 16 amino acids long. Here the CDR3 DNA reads TGTGCCATCAGTGAGTCGAGTATGGGAGTGACCGGGGAGCTGTTTTTT. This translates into CAISESSMGVTGELFF.

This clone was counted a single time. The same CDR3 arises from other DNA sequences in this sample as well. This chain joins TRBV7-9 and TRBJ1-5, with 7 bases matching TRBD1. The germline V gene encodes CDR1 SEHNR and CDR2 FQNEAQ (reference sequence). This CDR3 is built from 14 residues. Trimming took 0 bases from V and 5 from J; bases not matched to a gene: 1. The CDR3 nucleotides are TGTGCCAGCAGCTTAGCAGGGGGCGATCAGCCCCAGCATTTT. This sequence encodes CASSLAGGDQPQHF.

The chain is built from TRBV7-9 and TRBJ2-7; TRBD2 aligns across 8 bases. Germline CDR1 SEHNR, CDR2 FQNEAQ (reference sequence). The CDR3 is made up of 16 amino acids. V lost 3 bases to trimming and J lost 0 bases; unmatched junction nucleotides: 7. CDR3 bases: TGTGCCAGCAGCTTGCCTAGCGGGTCCCCCTCCTACGAGCAGTACTTC. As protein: CASSLPSGSPSYEQYF.

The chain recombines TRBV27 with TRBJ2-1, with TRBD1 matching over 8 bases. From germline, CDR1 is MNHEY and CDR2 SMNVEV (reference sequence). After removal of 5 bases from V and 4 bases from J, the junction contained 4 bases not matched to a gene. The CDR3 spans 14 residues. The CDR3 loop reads CASSPGQVYNEQFF. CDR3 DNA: TGTGCCAGCAGTCCGGGACAGGTATACAATGAGCAGTTCTTC.

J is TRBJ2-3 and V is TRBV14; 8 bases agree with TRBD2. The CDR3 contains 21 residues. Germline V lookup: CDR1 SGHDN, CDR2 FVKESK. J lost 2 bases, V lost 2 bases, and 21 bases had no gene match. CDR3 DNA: TGTGCCAGCAGCCAAATGTCCGGGGGAGCGGGGGATTACTCGTACACAGATACGCAGTATTTT. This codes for CASSQMSGGAGDYSYTDTQYF.